This entry lists 15 T cell receptor beta chains sequenced from one sample in a study of T cells in women clearing cervical HPV infection. Using immunoSEQ multiplex PCR, the repertoire was profiled, and TCRdb retains in-frame clones only, with some absent. This sample's table reports 13,000 or so clones. The specimen was blood buffy coat. The receptors derive from a woman aged 18-70 years with a cervical HPV16 infection that either progressed to CIN3+ or cleared (not recorded which).

Concerning this clone: The CDR3 extends 3 residues past the end of the read, so its final part is completed from the germline J gene. The rearrangement links TRBV7-9 to TRBJ2-3; a weak D match, TRBD1 (5 bases). CDR1 and CDR2 (germline): SEHNR, FQNEAQ (reference sequence). CDR3 length: 15 amino acids. Incomplete CDR3 DNA: TGTGCCAGCAGCTTAGGGCGACAGCGCCAAGAGACG. Translating it yields CASSLGRQRQET. The entire CDR3 reads CASSLGRQRQETQYF.

Worth noting for this clone: The read ends 3 residues early relative to the CDR3; the germline J gene fills the gap. The V call is TRBV14, the J call TRBJ2-7; D is undetermined. Per germline, CDR1 SGHDN and CDR2 FVKESK. The length of the CDR3 is 15 residues. V was shortened by 0 bases and J by 2 bases, with 11 bases between the two germline ends. The CDR3 DNA, read in part, is TGTGCCAGCAGCCAAGATGATATGCAGGCCTACGAG. This sequence encodes CASSQDDMQAYE. The whole CDR3 sequence reads CASSQDDMQAYEQYF.

CDR3 region: CASSWTVNNEKLFF. The DNA read from the CDR3 is TGTGCCAGCAGCTGGACAGTCAATAATGAAAAG. The chain couples TRBV7-2 to TRBJ2-2; possible D gene TRBD1, 6 bases. The read gets to within 3 residues of the CDR3 end, and the germline J gene fills in the rest. The CDR3 is 14 residues long. Germline CDR1 reads SGHTA; CDR2 reads FQGNSA.

To note about this clone: The read comes to an end 3 residues before the CDR3 does, leaving the germline J gene to fill in the end. The chain has TRBV20-1 and TRBJ2-7; 10 bases agree with TRBD1. The CDR3 consists of 12 residues. The germline CDR1 and CDR2 sequences are DFQATT and SNEGSKA (reference sequence). Trimming cost V 6 bases and J 5 bases; bases outside gene matches: 4. The CDR3 here is CSAATGGDEQYF. The CDR3 bases that were read are TGCAGTGCCGCGACAGGGGGCGACGAG.

A note on this clone: With the read ending 3 residues before the CDR3 end, the germline J gene is used to fill in that end. J is TRBJ1-1 and V is TRBV7-2; D unclear. This CDR3 spans 12 amino acids. Looked up from germline, CDR1 is SGHTA and CDR2 is FQGNSA. This CDR3 reads CASSLSAGRAFF. The covered CDR3 bases are TGTGCCAGCAGCTTATCGGCAGGTCGA.

Regarding this clone: The read terminates 3 residues before the CDR3 end, so the remaining end is supplied by the germline J gene. The chain combines TRBV7-9 with TRBJ1-2, with D possibly being TRBD1 (5 bases). Germline CDR1 and CDR2: SEHNR and FQNEAQ (reference sequence). This CDR3 region has 14 residues. CDR3 DNA (partial): TGTGCCAGCAGCTTAGGACTAGCGGGGGATACC. Encoded protein: CASSLGLAGDT. Given in full, the CDR3 is CASSLGLAGDTYTF.

By frequency, this clone registers medium-sized. The read terminates 3 residues ahead of where the CDR3 ends, so the germline J gene completes it. V usage is TRBV2 and J usage is TRBJ1-5; D ambiguous. With 1 base removed from V and 7 bases from J, the gap between germline ends came to 17 bases. The germline CDR1 and CDR2 sequences are SNHLY and FYNNEI. The CDR3 has 16 residues. The covered CDR3 bases are TGTGCCAGCAGTGAAGAAGCGCGGGGTCGAGGACAGCCC. Its translation: CASSEEARGRGQP. From start to end, the CDR3 is CASSEEARGRGQPQHF.

Regarding this clone: A read error may account for a junction end that differs from germline. The CDR3 is cut off 3 residues early in the read; its end comes from the germline J gene. The chain couples TRBV20-1 to TRBJ2-3; the D gene is possibly TRBD1 (6 bases). Germline values: CDR1 DFQATT, CDR2 SNEGSKA (reference sequence). The CDR3 spans 15 residues. The sequenced CDR3 bases are TGCAGTGCTAGAGACGGGACAAACCCCTCAGAGACG. Residues: CSARDGTNPSET. The whole CDR3 region reads CSARDGTNPSETQYF.

To note about this clone: Coverage ceases 3 residues before the CDR3 finishes, and the germline J gene fills in the end. Additional DNA sequences in this sample encode the identical CDR3. This chain connects TRBV9 to TRBJ1-3; 9 bases align to TRBD1. V shed 7 bases and J 4 bases; nucleotides not matched to a gene: 6. Germline CDR1 is SGDLS and CDR2 is YYNGEE. The length of the CDR3 is 14 residues. The part of the CDR3 DNA that was read is TGTGCCAGCTCGGGACAGGGAGGAGGAAACACC. Amino acid sequence: CASSGQGGGNT. The complete CDR3 sequence is CASSGQGGGNTIYF.

This clone is labeled medium-sized based on frequency. The read halts 3 residues ahead of the CDR3 end, with the missing end drawn from the germline J gene. The chain uses TRBV18 and TRBJ1-5; D remains unclear. Trimming pared 4 bases from V and 2 bases from J, leaving 15 bases between. This CDR3 has 16 residues. Per germline, CDR1 KGHSH and CDR2 LQKENI. CDR3 DNA, as far as it was read: TGTGCCAGCTCACGGTTCCCTTCGCAGGGCAATCAGCCC. It codes for CASSRFPSQGNQP. The entire CDR3 sequence reads CASSRFPSQGNQPQHF.

As regards this clone: The missing CDR3 end, 3 residues past where the read stops, is filled in from the germline J gene. This sample also contains other DNA sequences that code for the same CDR3. The genes are TRBV2 and TRBJ1-2; TRBD1 matches 7 bases. Germline CDR1 and CDR2: SNHLY and FYNNEI. The length of the CDR3 is 14 residues. CDR3 protein: CASSEPGQVDDYTF. Incomplete CDR3 DNA: TGTGCCAGCAGTGAACCCGGACAGGTCGATGAC.

On this clone: The read comes to an end 3 residues before the CDR3 does, leaving the germline J gene to fill in the end. The J gene is TRBJ2-1, the V gene TRBV6-2 or TRBV6-3; 7 bases agree with TRBD1. V dropped 0 bases and J dropped 7; count of bases not matched to a gene: 12. CDR1 and CDR2 from the germline V gene are MNHEY and SVGEGT. There are 17 residues in the CDR3. CDR3 DNA, as far as it was read: TGTGCCAGCAGTTACTCCTGGTGGGCAGGGGGTGGAAATGAG. This translates into CASSYSWWAGGGNE. In full, the CDR3 is CASSYSWWAGGGNEQFF.

Worth noting for this clone: A read error may account for a junction end that differs from germline. The CDR3 goes on 3 residues after the read ends, and that part is filled in from the germline J gene. The rearrangement links TRBV4-2 to TRBJ1-6, with D tentatively TRBD1 (5 bases). CDR3 length: 16 amino acids. CDR1 LGHNA and CDR2 YNFKEQ come from the germline V gene. CDR3 sequence: CASSQESRADNSPLHF. The covered CDR3 bases are TGCGCCAGCAGCCAAGAATCCAGGGCGGATAATTCACCC.

On this clone: The read halts 3 residues ahead of the CDR3 end, with the missing end drawn from the germline J gene. The rearrangement links TRBV30 to TRBJ2-3; possibly TRBD1 for D (6 bases). The CDR3 spans 15 residues. Germline loops: CDR1 GTSNPN, CDR2 SVGIG (reference sequence). CDR3 in amino acids: CAWSAGQHSNQPQYF. CDR3 bases read: TGTGCCTGGAGTGCGGGACAACATAGCAATCAGCCG.

With regard to this clone: The CDR3 end lies 3 residues beyond the end of the read and is filled in from the germline J gene. The chain joins TRBV19 to TRBJ1-2; the match to TRBD1 covers 9 bases. Per the germline V gene, CDR1 is LNHDA and CDR2 is SQIVND (reference sequence). The CDR3 has 14 amino acids. The CDR3 DNA, read in part, is TGTGCCAGTAGTGACGGACAGGGGATCCGTGAC. Protein: CASSDGQGIRD. The complete CDR3 protein is CASSDGQGIRDYTF.